The 8 T cell receptor beta chains presented below share a single source sample, sequenced in a study of blood T cell repertoires in COVID-19. Measured with immunoSEQ multiplex PCR; TCRdb has only the in-frame clones, and not every one. The data hold approximately 240,000 clones, with about four fifths observed a single time. Input material: PBMCs or T cells enriched from blood (not recorded which). The receptors shown here come from a woman aged 40 to 50 with acute COVID-19.

CDR3: CAWNERRAFF. The CDR3 DNA sequence: TGTGCCTGGAACGAGAGGAGAGCTTTCTTT. The chain combines TRBV30 with TRBJ1-1; D gene ambiguous. This CDR3 spans 10 amino acids. The germline V gene encodes CDR1 GTSNPN and CDR2 SVGIG (reference sequence). V shed 4 bases and J shed 10 bases, with 10 bases lying between them.

The chain carries TRBV4-1 and TRBJ2-7; the match to TRBD1 covers 7 bases. The V segment lost 0 bases and the J segment 0 bases; nucleotides outside the gene matches: 8. Germline V CDR1 and CDR2: MGHRA, YSYEKL. CDR3 length equals 17 residues. CDR3 nucleotides: TGCGCCAGCAGCCAAGATCTGCGGAGACAGGGCTCCTACGAGCAGTACTTC. Translation: CASSQDLRRQGSYEQYF.

The CDR3 loop is CASSFVRGRINTEAFF. The CDR3 coding sequence is TGTGCCAGCAGCTTCGTCAGGGGGCGGATTAACACTGAAGCTTTCTTT. The rearrangement uses TRBV7-9 and TRBJ1-1, with 8 bases identical to TRBD1. Germline lookup yields CDR1 SEHNR and CDR2 FQNEAQ (reference sequence). The ends lost 3 bases at V and 2 bases at J; junction bases unmatched: 8. There are 16 residues in the CDR3.

The chain combines TRBV7-2 with TRBJ1-6; D is possibly TRBD1 (5 bases). The CDR3 has 14 amino acids. The germline V gene has CDR1 SGHTA and CDR2 FQGNSA. V lost 4 bases and J 4 bases, leaving 8 bases between the germline ends. The CDR3 coding sequence is TGTGCCAGCAGCTCCCAGGGTTATAATTCACCCCTCCACTTT. Its translation is CASSSQGYNSPLHF.

This chain connects TRBV5-6 to TRBJ2-7; D is perhaps TRBD1 (6 bases). Germline CDR1 and CDR2: SGHDT and YYEEEE. Trimming removed 0 bases from V and 5 bases from J, with 15 bases in between. There are 15 residues in the CDR3. CDR3: CASSLALSRGHEQYF. The CDR3, as DNA: TGTGCCAGCAGCTTGGCCCTAAGCAGGGGTCACGAGCAGTACTTC. Based on the CDR3 plus reference TRBV5-6 and TRBJ2-7, the full variable domain is DAGVTQSPTHLIKTRGQQVTLRCSPKSGHDTVSWYQQALGQGPQFIFQYYEEEERQRGNFPDRFSGHQFPNYSSELNVNALLLGDSALYLCASSLALSRGHEQYFGPGTRLTVT.

The chain employs TRBV5-1 and TRBJ1-1; no reliable D call. The germline V gene encodes CDR1 SGHRS and CDR2 YFSETQ. Trimming left V 0 bases short and J 1 base short, with 10 bases between. The CDR3 is 15 amino acids. Written as DNA, the CDR3 is TGCGCCAGCAGCTTGGAAAACCAGTGGAACACTGAAGCTTTCTTT. It translates to CASSLENQWNTEAFF.

The chain employs TRBV21-1 and TRBJ2-1; the table's D call, TRBD1, was not checked against the DNA. TRBV21-1 is termed a pseudogene. The CDR3 has 15 residues. The CDR3 reads CASSKMTGENNEQFF. The DNA of the CDR3 is TGTGCCAGCAGCAAAATGACAGGGGAGAACAATGAGCAGTTCTTC.

The J gene is TRBJ2-7, the V gene TRBV7-2, with 9 positions matching TRBD2. V trimming: 7 bases; J trimming: 7 bases; junction bases outside the gene matches: 20. This CDR3 has 17 residues. The germline V gene encodes CDR1 SGHTA and CDR2 FQGNSA. CDR3 in DNA: TGTGCCAGCAACAAACTAGGTGGGGTAGCGGGAGCTCGAGAGCAGTACTTC. This codes for CASNKLGGVAGAREQYF.